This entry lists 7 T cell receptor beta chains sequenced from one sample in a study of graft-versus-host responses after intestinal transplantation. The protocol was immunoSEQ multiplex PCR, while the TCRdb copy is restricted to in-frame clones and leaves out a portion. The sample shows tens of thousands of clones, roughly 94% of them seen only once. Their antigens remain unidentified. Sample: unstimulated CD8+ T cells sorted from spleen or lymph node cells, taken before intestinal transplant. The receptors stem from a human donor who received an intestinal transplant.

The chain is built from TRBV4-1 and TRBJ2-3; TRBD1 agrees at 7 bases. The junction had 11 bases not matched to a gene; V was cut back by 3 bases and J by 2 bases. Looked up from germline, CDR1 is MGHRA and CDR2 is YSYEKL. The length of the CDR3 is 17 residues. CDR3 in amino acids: CASSHQTGQDPTDTQYF. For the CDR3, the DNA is TGCGCCAGCAGCCACCAGACCGGACAGGACCCCACAGATACGCAGTATTTT.

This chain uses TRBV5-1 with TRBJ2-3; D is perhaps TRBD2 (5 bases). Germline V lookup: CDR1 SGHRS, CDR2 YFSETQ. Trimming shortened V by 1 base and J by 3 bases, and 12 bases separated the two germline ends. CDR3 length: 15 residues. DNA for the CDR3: TGCGCCAGCAGCTTGTACGGGCGAGGGACAGATACGCAGTATTTT. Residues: CASSLYGRGTDTQYF.

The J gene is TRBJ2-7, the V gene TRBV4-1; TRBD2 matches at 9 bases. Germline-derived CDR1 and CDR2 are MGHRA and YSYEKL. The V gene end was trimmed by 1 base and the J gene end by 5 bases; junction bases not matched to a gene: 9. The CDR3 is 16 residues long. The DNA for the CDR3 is TGCGCCAGCAGCCAAGGGTGGGGCGGGAGGGTCAACGAGCAGTACTTC. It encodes CASSQGWGGRVNEQYF.

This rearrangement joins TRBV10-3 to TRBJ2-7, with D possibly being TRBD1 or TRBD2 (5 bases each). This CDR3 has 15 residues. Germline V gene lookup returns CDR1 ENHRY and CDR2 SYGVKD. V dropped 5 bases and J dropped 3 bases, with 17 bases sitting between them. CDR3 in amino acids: CAISRKYGTYYEQYF. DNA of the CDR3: TGTGCCATCAGTAGGAAGTATGGGACCTACTACGAGCAGTACTTC.

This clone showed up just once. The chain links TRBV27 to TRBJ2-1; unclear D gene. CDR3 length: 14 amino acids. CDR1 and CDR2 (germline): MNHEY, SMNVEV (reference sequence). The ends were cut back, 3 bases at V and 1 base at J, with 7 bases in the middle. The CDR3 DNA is TGTGCCAGCAGTTTGTACGGATCCTACAATGAGCAGTTCTTC. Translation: CASSLYGSYNEQFF.

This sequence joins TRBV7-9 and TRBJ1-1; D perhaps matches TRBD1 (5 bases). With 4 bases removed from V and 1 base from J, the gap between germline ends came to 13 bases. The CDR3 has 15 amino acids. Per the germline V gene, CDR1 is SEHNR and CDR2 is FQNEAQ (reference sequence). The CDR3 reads CASSSIGAANTEAFF. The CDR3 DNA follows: TGTGCCAGCAGCTCCATAGGGGCGGCGAACACTGAAGCTTTCTTT.

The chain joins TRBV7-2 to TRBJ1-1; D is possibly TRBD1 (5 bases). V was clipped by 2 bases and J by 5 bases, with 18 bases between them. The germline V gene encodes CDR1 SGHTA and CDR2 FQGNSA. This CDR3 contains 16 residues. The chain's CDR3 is CASSLIGGDLRTEAFF. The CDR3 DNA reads TGTGCCAGCAGCTTAATTGGGGGGGATCTGAGGACTGAAGCTTTCTTT.